One sample yielded the 20 T cell receptor beta chains listed below, sequenced in a study of radiotherapy plus CTLA-4 blockade in lung cancer. The repertoire was sequenced with immunoSEQ multiplex PCR; TCRdb's copy has only in-frame clones and lacks some. This sample has some 110,000 clones, with approximately 80% found just once. The sample consisted of peripheral blood, taken from a patient treated with radiotherapy plus ipilimumab. All receptors derive from a human donor with non-small cell lung cancer that progressed on radiotherapy plus ipilimumab. Some clones in this sample may be carry-over from other donors' samples.

The rearrangement links TRBV5-1 to TRBJ1-6, with D possibly being TRBD1 (5 bases). The CDR3 has 15 amino acids. Germline CDR1 reads SGHRS; CDR2 reads YFSETQ. V was cut by 0 bases and J by 7 bases, with 11 bases left in between. CDR3 coding DNA: TGCGCCAGCAGCTTGGTGGGGCGGCCCAATTCACCCCTCCACTTT. Protein: CASSLVGRPNSPLHF.

This clone was seen a single time. J is TRBJ2-5 and V is TRBV7-2; D may be TRBD2 (5 bases). Per the germline V gene, CDR1 is SGHTA and CDR2 is FQGNSA. Trimming took 2 bases from V and 1 from J, leaving 14 bases between them. This CDR3 has 16 residues. The CDR3 loop is CASSLFSGNTQETQYF. CDR3 sequence (DNA): TGTGCCAGCAGCTTATTTTCGGGAAATACCCAAGAGACCCAGTACTTC. The variable domain in full, with the rest retrieved from reference TRBV7-2 and TRBJ2-5, is GAGVSQSPSNKVTEKGKDVELRCDPISGHTALYWYRQSLGQGLEFLIYFQGNSAPDKSGLPSDRFSAERTGGSVSTLTIQRTQQEDSAVYLCASSLFSGNTQETQYFGPGTRLLVL.

The chain recombines TRBV2 with TRBJ2-2; D possibly corresponds to TRBD1 (5 bases). The CDR3 has 15 amino acids. Trimming pared 2 bases from V and 0 bases from J, leaving 7 bases between. Per germline, CDR1 SNHLY and CDR2 FYNNEI. The CDR3 nucleotides are TGTGCCAGCAGTGAATTCAGGGCGAACACCGGGGAGCTGTTTTTT. Its translation is CASSEFRANTGELFF.

The rearrangement joins TRBV2 to TRBJ1-2; D is ambiguous. The length of the CDR3 is 13 residues. V was clipped by 3 bases and J by 4 bases, with 9 bases between them. Germline V lookup: CDR1 SNHLY, CDR2 FYNNEI. CDR3 nucleotide sequence: TGTGCCAGCAGTGAGGCCCGGAGCTATGGCTACACCTTC. It codes for CASSEARSYGYTF.

This chain uses TRBV30 with TRBJ2-3; no clear D gene. Trimming left V 0 bases short and J 2 bases short, with 3 bases between. CDR1 is GTSNPN and CDR2 is SVGIG in the germline V gene (reference sequence). The CDR3 extends over 12 amino acids. The DNA of the CDR3 is TGTGCCTGGAGTGTTGACACAGATACGCAGTATTTT. Protein: CAWSVDTDTQYF.

This sequence joins TRBV7-2 and TRBJ1-4, with 7 bases identical to TRBD1. With V trimmed by 3 bases and J by 7 bases, 8 bases remained unmatched. The CDR3 spans 15 residues. Per the germline V gene, CDR1 is SGHTA and CDR2 is FQGNSA. CDR3 nucleotide sequence: TGTGCCAGCAGCTTTCTCCAGGGGGAGAGTGAAAAACTGTTTTTT. This codes for CASSFLQGESEKLFF.

J is TRBJ2-3 and V is TRBV6-1, with 11 positions matching TRBD2. The CDR3 sequence is 16 residues long. Per the germline V gene, CDR1 is MNHNS and CDR2 is SASEGT. V lost 3 bases, J lost 2 bases, and 4 bases stayed unmatched. CDR3 sequence: CASSDLSGGATDTQYF. In DNA, the CDR3 is TGTGCCAGCAGTGACCTTAGCGGGGGGGCCACAGATACGCAGTATTTT.

V gene TRBV10-3 combines with J gene TRBJ2-1; 9 positions agree with TRBD2. The CDR3 covers 16 residues. Germline CDR1 reads ENHRY; CDR2 reads SYGVKD. The trim removed 3 bases at V and 7 bases at J, leaving 10 bases unmatched. The CDR3 DNA follows: TGTGCCATCAGTGATCTAGCGGCTAGCGGGGTAAATGAGCAGTTCTTC. Translated: CAISDLAASGVNEQFF.

The V call is TRBV11-3, the J call TRBJ2-2; 11 nucleotides agree with TRBD2. Germline loops: CDR1 SGHNT, CDR2 YENEEA. V shed 1 base, J shed 4 bases, and the junction held 5 bases outside the gene matches. This CDR3 region has 17 residues. The CDR3 sequence is CASSLGLGLAGTGELFF. The DNA for the CDR3 is TGTGCCAGCAGCTTAGGGCTCGGACTAGCGGGCACCGGGGAGCTGTTTTTT.

The J gene is TRBJ1-1, the V gene TRBV28; D gene uncertain. The germline gives CDR1 MDHEN, CDR2 SYDVKM. The CDR3 is made up of 13 amino acids. The V end was cut by 6 bases, the J end by 11 bases, with 19 bases between. CDR3: CASSPSGRQWAFF. Here the CDR3 DNA reads TGTGCCAGCAGCCCCTCCGGGAGGCAGTGGGCTTTCTTT. The full variable domain, completed using reference TRBV28 and TRBJ1-1, is DVKVTQSSRYLVKRTGEKVFLECVQDMDHENMFWYRQDPGLGLRLIYFSYDVKMKEKGDIPEGYSVSREKKERFSLILESASTNQTSMYLCASSPSGRQWAFFGQGTRLTVV.

This sequence joins TRBV5-1 and TRBJ1-3; D is unresolved. The germline gives CDR1 SGHRS, CDR2 YFSETQ. CDR3 length: 14 amino acids. V lost 0 bases and J lost 1, with 5 bases in between. The CDR3 region is CASSLGESGNTIYF. The CDR3 coding sequence is TGCGCCAGCAGCTTGGGGGAGTCTGGAAACACCATATATTTT.

This clone was seen once. J is TRBJ2-2 and V is TRBV7-2; 7 bases agree with TRBD2. The CDR3 loop spans 16 amino acids. The germline gives CDR1 SGHTA, CDR2 FQGNSA. With V trimmed by 2 bases and J by 5 bases, 8 bases remained unmatched. CDR3 bases: TGTGCCAGCAGCTTACGGGCCGGGGGGAGGACCGGGGAGCTGTTTTTT. This sequence encodes CASSLRAGGRTGELFF.

This clone was picked up one time. The chain links TRBV23-1 to TRBJ2-5; TRBD1 agrees at 9 bases. The better agreement between TRBJ2-7 and the DNA end casts doubt on the J call. TRBV23-1 is known as an ORF, though its function is uncertain. The CDR3 is 14 amino acids. CDR3 in DNA: TGCGCCAGCGGGGACAGGGCCTCAACCTACGAGCAGTACTTC. Encoded protein: CASGDRASTYEQYF.

V is TRBV28 and J is TRBJ2-3; D is possibly TRBD2 (6 bases). The CDR3 totals 16 residues. V gave up 5 bases and J gave up 4 bases, with 19 bases separating them. Germline CDR1 is MDHEN and CDR2 is SYDVKM. CDR3 nucleotides: TGTGCCAGCAGTGCCTCCCCGGGGTGGGGGGCAGATACGCAGTATTTT. Translating gives CASSASPGWGADTQYF.

V gene TRBV11-3 combines with J gene TRBJ2-3; a weak D match, TRBD1 (5 bases). The CDR3 runs to 14 residues. The germline V gene encodes CDR1 SGHNT and CDR2 YENEEA. V lost 3 bases to trimming and J lost 2 bases, with 9 bases between them. CDR3 in amino acids: CASSFDRDTDTQYF. In nucleotides, the CDR3 is TGTGCCAGCAGCTTCGACAGAGACACAGATACGCAGTATTTT.

V and J are TRBV10-3 and TRBJ2-1; D is ambiguous. The V gene lost 0 bases and the J gene lost 8 bases, with 17 bases spanning the gap. Germline CDR1 is ENHRY and CDR2 is SYGVKD. The CDR3 is 16 amino acids. The CDR3 here is CAISESSVPFWDEQFF. The CDR3 DNA reads TGTGCCATCAGTGAGTCTTCGGTCCCCTTCTGGGATGAGCAGTTCTTC.

The genes are TRBV7-9 and TRBJ1-1; the D is unclear. Germline V gene data show CDR1 as SEHNR and CDR2 as FQNEAQ (reference sequence). V was cut by 2 bases and J by 4 bases, with 14 bases left in between. The CDR3 consists of 15 residues. CDR3 DNA sequence: TGTGCCAGCAGCTTACGCGACCAGGCGGGCACTGAAGCTTTCTTT. Protein product: CASSLRDQAGTEAFF.

The rearrangement uses TRBV18 and TRBJ1-2; 9 bases are shared with TRBD1. The CDR3 is 16 residues long. The germline gives CDR1 KGHSH, CDR2 LQKENI. V dropped 2 bases and J dropped 4; count of bases not matched to a gene: 8. In nucleotides, the CDR3 is TGTGCCAGCTCACCAGCCGTGACAGGGGGAAGCTATGGCTACACCTTC. It yields the protein CASSPAVTGGSYGYTF.

About this clone: The DNA is omitted, as the CDR3 cannot be located on it reliably, and the CDR3 follows TCRdb's listing. The chain carries TRBV6-5 and TRBJ1-2. Germline V gene data show CDR1 as MNHEY and CDR2 as SVGAGI. The CDR3 length is 15 residues, termini included. The CDR3 protein is CASSSSGRSNYGYTF.

The table lists this clone with a count of one. The chain has TRBV7-2 and TRBJ2-7; no clear D gene. From germline, CDR1 is SGHTA and CDR2 FQGNSA. This CDR3 is built from 14 residues. V lost 3 bases, J lost 3 bases, and 12 bases lay in between. CDR3: CASSLGRRVYEQYF. CDR3 sequence (DNA): TGTGCCAGCAGCTTGGGTCGCAGAGTCTACGAGCAGTACTTC.